This is a list of T cell receptor beta chains from one sample in a study of pediatric ulcerative colitis. This table comes from immunoSEQ multiplex PCR, and its TCRdb copy is limited to in-frame clones, with some not included. The repertoire holds some 60,000 clones, 77% seen once, with roughly 5.4% in the top ten. The specimen sequenced was blood. The receptors shown here come from a boy between 10 and 17 years old with moderate ulcerative colitis. CDR3s include the opening cysteine and the closing phenylalanine or tryptophan. Each record gives: V gene, clone size, J gene, CDR3 protein. Clone size is stated in some rows and not others, as once, few, many or a class when expanded.

>TRBV4-3|once|TRBJ2-3
CASSQDVEASGSTDTQYF
>TRBV29-1|.|TRBJ1-2
CSVEKGREGGYTF
>TRBV9|.|TRBJ2-5
CASSVAGRETQYF
>TRBV6-5|.|TRBJ1-2
CASSYTRQGTGGGYTF
>TRBV5-1|.|TRBJ2-1
CASSLEGYEQFF
>TRBV15|.|TRBJ1-2
CATSRGAGLFGGYTF
>TRBV2|.|TRBJ2-1
CASGPESYNEQFF
>TRBV5-1|.|TRBJ2-7
CASSLWGAGYEQYF
>TRBV15|.|TRBJ2-1
CATRAPRAGVRNEQFF
>TRBV6-1|.|TRBJ1-6
CATALPGSPLHF
>TRBV30|.|TRBJ1-4
CAWSGQPGEKLFF
>TRBV6-4|.|TRBJ1-2
CASSDSTGLGYTF
>TRBV7-2|.|TRBJ2-7
CASSFSGTSDYEQYF
>TRBV7-2|.|TRBJ2-7
CASSLDGKYYEQYF
>TRBV7-3|.|TRBJ2-2
CASSPTKRAGVGGELFF
>TRBV5-4|once|TRBJ2-3
CASSTGQGTDTQYF
>TRBV30|.|TRBJ2-2
CAWRTGSNTGELFF
>TRBV14|.|TRBJ2-3
CASSQDMPDTQYF
>TRBV10-3|.|TRBJ2-2
CAISESSTISVGELFF
>TRBV4-1|.|TRBJ2-7
CASSPGGTGSPYEQYF
>TRBV7-2|.|TRBJ2-7
CASSFWGQGYEQYF
>TRBV5-1|.|TRBJ1-1
CASSLPRDLSRTNTEAFF
>TRBV10-3|.|TRBJ1-5
CAGGSDQPQHF
>TRBV6-1|.|TRBJ1-5
CASSAGQAQLPQHF
>TRBV6-5|.|TRBJ2-7
CASSYEVGPYEQYF
>TRBV5-6|.|TRBJ2-6
CASSLVLGPGANVLTF
>TRBV5-6|.|TRBJ1-2
CASSRNYGYTF
>TRBV7-2|.|TRBJ2-4
CASRLTGLAKNIQYF
>TRBV5-1|.|TRBJ2-7
CASSKTSGAYEQYF
>TRBV7-2|few|TRBJ1-1
CASSLHTGWGMNTEAFF
>TRBV19|.|TRBJ2-1
CASSTGVQGNQFF